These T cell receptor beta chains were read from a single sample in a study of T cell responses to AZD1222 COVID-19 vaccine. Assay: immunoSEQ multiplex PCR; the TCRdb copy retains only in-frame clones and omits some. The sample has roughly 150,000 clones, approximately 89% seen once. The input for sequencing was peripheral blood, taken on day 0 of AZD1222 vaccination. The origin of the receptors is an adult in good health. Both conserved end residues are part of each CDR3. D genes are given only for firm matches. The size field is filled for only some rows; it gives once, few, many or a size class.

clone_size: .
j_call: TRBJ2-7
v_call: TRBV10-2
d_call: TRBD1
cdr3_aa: CASKRQGYEQYF
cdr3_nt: TGCGCCAGCAAAAGACAGGGGTACGAGCAGTACTTC

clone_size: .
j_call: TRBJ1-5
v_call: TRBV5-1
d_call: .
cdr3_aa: CASSLGQENQPQHF
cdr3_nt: TGCGCCAGCAGCTTGGGACAGGAGAATCAGCCCCAGCATTTT

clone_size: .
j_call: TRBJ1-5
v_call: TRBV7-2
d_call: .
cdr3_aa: CASSLLPGEGQPQHF
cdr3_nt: TGTGCCAGCAGCTTACTGCCAGGGGAAGGTCAGCCCCAGCATTTT

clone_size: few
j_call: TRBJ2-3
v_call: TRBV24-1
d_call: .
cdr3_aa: CATSSLGGASGPTDTQYF
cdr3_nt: TGTGCCACCAGTTCCCTCGGGGGCGCGAGCGGCCCCACAGATACGCAGTATTTT

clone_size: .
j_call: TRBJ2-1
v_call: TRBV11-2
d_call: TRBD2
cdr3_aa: CASSWMVAGGPGYNEQFF
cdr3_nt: TGTGCCAGCAGCTGGATGGTAGCGGGAGGGCCTGGGTACAATGAGCAGTTCTTC

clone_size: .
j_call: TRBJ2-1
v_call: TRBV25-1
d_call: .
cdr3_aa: CASSEYWGAGNEQFF
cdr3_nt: TGTGCCAGCAGTGAATATTGGGGCGCCGGGAATGAGCAGTTCTTC

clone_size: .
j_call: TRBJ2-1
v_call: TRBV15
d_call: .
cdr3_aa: CATSREGLYNEQFF
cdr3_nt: TGTGCCACCAGCAGAGAAGGGCTATACAATGAGCAGTTCTTC

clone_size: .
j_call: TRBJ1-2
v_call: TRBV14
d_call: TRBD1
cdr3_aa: CASSSIRGTYGYTF
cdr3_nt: TGTGCCAGCAGCTCGATCAGGGGGACCTATGGCTACACCTTC

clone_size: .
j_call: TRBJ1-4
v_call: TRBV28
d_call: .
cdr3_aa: CASSLGGTTNEKLFF
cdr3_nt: TGTGCCAGCAGTTTAGGAGGGACAACTAATGAAAAACTGTTTTTT

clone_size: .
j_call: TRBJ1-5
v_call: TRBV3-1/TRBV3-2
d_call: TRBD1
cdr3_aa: CASSRKNRGIRENSDQPQHF
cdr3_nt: TGTGCCAGCAGCCGGAAAAACAGGGGTATTCGGGAGAATAGCGATCAGCCCCAGCATTTT

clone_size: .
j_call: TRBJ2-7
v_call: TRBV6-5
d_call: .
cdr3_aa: CATSPMGGAPGEQYF
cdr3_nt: TGTGCCACCTCCCCCATGGGGGGGGCGCCGGGGGAGCAGTACTTC

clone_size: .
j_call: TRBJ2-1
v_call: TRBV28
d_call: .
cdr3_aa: CASLRGRRSSYNEQFF
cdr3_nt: TGTGCCAGCTTGAGAGGGCGGAGGAGCTCCTACAATGAGCAGTTCTTC

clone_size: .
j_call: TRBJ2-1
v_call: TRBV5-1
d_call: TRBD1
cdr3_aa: CASSAGTGVYNEQFF
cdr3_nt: TGCGCCAGCAGCGCCGGGACAGGGGTCTACAATGAGCAGTTCTTC

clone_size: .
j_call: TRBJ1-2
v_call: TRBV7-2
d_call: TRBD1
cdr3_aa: CASSLNRGYGYTF
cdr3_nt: TGTGCCAGCAGCTTAAACAGGGGATATGGCTACACCTTC

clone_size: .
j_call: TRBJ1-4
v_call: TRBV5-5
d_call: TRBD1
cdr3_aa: CASSSIQGGSEKLFF
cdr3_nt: TGTGCCAGCAGCTCGATACAGGGGGGGAGTGAAAAACTGTTTTTT

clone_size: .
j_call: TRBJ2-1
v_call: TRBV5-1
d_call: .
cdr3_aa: CASSLEGLSYNEQFF
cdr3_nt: TGCGCCAGCAGCTTGGAGGGTCTCTCCTACAATGAGCAGTTCTTC

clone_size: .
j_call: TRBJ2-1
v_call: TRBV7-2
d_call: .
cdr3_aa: CASSLPTLDNEQFF
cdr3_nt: TGTGCCAGCAGCCTTCCTACCCTCGACAATGAGCAGTTCTTC

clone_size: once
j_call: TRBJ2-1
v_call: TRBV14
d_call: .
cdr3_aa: CASSRTNNEQFF
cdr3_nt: TGTGCCAGCAGCAGGACTAACAATGAGCAGTTCTTC

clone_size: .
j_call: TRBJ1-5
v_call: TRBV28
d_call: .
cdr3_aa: CASNGGWGNQPQHF
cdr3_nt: TGTGCCAGCAATGGGGGTTGGGGCAATCAGCCCCAGCATTTT

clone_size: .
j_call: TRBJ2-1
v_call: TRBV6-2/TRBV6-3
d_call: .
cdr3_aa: CASSSEAYNEQFF
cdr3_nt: TGTGCCAGCAGTTCAGAGGCCTACAATGAGCAGTTCTTC

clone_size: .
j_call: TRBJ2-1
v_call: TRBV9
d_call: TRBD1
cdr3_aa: CASSAGTGGYNEQFF
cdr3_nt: TGTGCCAGCAGCGCCGGGACAGGGGGCTACAATGAGCAGTTCTTC

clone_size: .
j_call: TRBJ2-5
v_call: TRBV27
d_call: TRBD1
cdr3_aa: CASSPKPPGQGRETQYF
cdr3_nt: TGTGCCAGCAGTCCCAAACCACCGGGACAGGGCCGAGAGACCCAGTACTTC

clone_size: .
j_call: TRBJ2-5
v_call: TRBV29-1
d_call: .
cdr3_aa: CSVDSLRGNRGGRETQYF
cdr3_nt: TGCAGCGTTGACTCGCTTCGCGGGAACAGGGGTGGGAGAGAGACCCAGTACTTC

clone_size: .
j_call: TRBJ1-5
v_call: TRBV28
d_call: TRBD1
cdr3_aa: CASTARTGGVRPQHF
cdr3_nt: TGTGCCAGCACGGCCCGGACAGGGGGTGTTAGGCCCCAGCATTTT

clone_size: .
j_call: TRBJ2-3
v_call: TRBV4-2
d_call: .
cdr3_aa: CASSQGLRVTSTDTQYF
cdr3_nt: TGTGCCAGCAGCCAAGGTTTACGGGTAACTAGCACAGATACGCAGTATTTT

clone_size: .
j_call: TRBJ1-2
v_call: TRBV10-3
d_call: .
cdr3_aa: CAIRNMEGDGYTF
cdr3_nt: TGTGCCATCAGGAACATGGAGGGCGATGGCTACACCTTC

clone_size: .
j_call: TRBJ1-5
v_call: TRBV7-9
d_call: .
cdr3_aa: CASSREDQPQHF
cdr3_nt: TGTGCCAGCAGCCGGGAGGATCAGCCCCAGCATTTT

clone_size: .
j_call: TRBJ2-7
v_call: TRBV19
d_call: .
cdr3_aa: CASSTLYEQYF
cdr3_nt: TGTGCCAGTAGCACCCTCTACGAGCAGTACTTC

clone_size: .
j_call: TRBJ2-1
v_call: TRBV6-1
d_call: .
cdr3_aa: CASSERDGAYNEQFF
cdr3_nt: TGTGCCAGCAGTGAGCGGGACGGGGCCTACAATGAGCAGTTCTTC

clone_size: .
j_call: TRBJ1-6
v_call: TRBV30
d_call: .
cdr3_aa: CAWSMTESYNSPLHF
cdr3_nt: TGTGCCTGGAGTATGACGGAGTCCTATAATTCACCCCTCCACTTT

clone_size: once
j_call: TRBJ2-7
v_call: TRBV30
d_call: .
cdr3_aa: CAWSVLGSPYEQYF
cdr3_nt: TGTGCCTGGAGTGTATTAGGGAGCCCCTACGAGCAGTACTTC

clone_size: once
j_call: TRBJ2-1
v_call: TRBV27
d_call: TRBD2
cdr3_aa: CASSFSGAQGRNEQFF
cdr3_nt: TGTGCCAGCAGTTTTAGCGGGGCACAGGGCCGAAATGAGCAGTTCTTC

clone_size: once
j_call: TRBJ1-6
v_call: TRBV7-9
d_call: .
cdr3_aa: CASSPDQKGSYNSPLHF
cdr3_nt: TGTGCCAGCAGCCCCGACCAGAAAGGCTCCTATAATTCACCCCTCCACTTT

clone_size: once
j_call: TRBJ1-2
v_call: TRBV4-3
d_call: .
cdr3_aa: CASSRGGRAYGYTF
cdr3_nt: TGCGCCAGCAGCCGGGGGGGACGGGCCTATGGCTACACCTTC